The 4 T cell receptor beta chains given below trace back to one sample, sequenced in a study of graft-versus-host responses after intestinal transplantation. The table came from immunoSEQ multiplex PCR; TCRdb's copy has only in-frame clones and leaves some out. This sample carries 130,000 or so clones, 90% to 95% of them seen once, and the ten largest clones take over 0.15%. No cognate antigen is known for these TCRs. Sequenced here: unstimulated CD4+ T cells sorted from spleen or lymph node cells, sampled before intestinal transplant. Receptor source: a human donor who received an intestinal transplant.

The chain uses TRBV6-1 and TRBJ2-7; D gene unclear. Between the trimmed V and J ends, which lost 7 bases and 0 bases, there was a span of 7 bases. The CDR3 contains 12 residues. Germline V gene sequence: CDR1 MNHNS, CDR2 SASEGT. CDR3 bases: TGTGCCAGCACAGTGTCCTCCTACGAGCAGTACTTC. Translated, it gives CASTVSSYEQYF.

V is TRBV11-2 and J is TRBJ1-2, with 8 bases identical to TRBD1. The CDR3 covers 15 residues. After removal of 3 bases from V and 4 bases from J, the junction contained 7 bases not matched to a gene. Germline V CDR1 and CDR2: SGHAT, FQNNGV. For the CDR3, the DNA is TGTGCCAGCAGCTTCCCCGGGACAGGTGGCTATGGCTACACCTTC. Its protein is CASSFPGTGGYGYTF.

The chain is built from TRBV21-1 and TRBJ2-6; the D call of TRBD1 is as the table states it, not checked on the DNA. TRBV21-1 counts as a pseudogene. The CDR3 runs 15 residues. The CDR3 bases are TGTGCCAGCACCGAGACAGGTCCTGGGGCCAACGTCCTGACTTTC. This translates into CASTETGPGANVLTF.

The chain has TRBV19 and TRBJ1-1; D is undetermined. The CDR3 loop spans 14 amino acids. Germline V gene sequence: CDR1 LNHDA, CDR2 SQIVND (reference sequence). Trimming pared 3 bases from V and 6 bases from J, leaving 14 bases between. For the CDR3, the DNA is TGTGCCAGTAGTATTTGGGTTAATCAGGCTGAAGCTTTCTTT. As protein: CASSIWVNQAEAFF.